This entry lists 2 T cell receptor beta chains sequenced from one sample in a study of shared clonotypes between healthy human individuals. TCRdb's copy holds only in-frame clones and misses some; the assay was immunoSEQ multiplex PCR. This repertoire shows 530,000 or so clones, 60% to 80% found once; its top ten account for roughly an eighth. Sequenced sample: PBMCs. These receptors were collected from a middle-aged woman in good health. Some clones in this sample may be carry-over from other donors' samples.

Only one count was recorded for this clone. The CDR3, as DNA: TGTGCCAGCAGCGTAGACAGGGAGTACAATGAGCAGTTCTTC. This sequence encodes CASSVDREYNEQFF. The chain employs TRBV9 and TRBJ2-1; D possibly corresponds to TRBD1 (6 bases). The CDR3 length is 14 residues. The V end lost 0 bases, the J end lost 4 bases, and 8 bases lay between the germline ends. CDR1 and CDR2 (germline): SGDLS, YYNGEE.

The chain couples TRBV5-8 to TRBJ2-4; the match to TRBD1 covers 9 bases. CDR1 is SGHTS and CDR2 is YDEGEE in the germline V gene. The CDR3 totals 18 residues. The V segment lost 0 bases and the J segment 1 base; nucleotides outside the gene matches: 8. In DNA, the CDR3 is TGTGCCAGCAGCTTGGCCACAGGGGGCTTTTCTGCCAAAAACATTCAGTACTTC. Its protein is CASSLATGGFSAKNIQYF.